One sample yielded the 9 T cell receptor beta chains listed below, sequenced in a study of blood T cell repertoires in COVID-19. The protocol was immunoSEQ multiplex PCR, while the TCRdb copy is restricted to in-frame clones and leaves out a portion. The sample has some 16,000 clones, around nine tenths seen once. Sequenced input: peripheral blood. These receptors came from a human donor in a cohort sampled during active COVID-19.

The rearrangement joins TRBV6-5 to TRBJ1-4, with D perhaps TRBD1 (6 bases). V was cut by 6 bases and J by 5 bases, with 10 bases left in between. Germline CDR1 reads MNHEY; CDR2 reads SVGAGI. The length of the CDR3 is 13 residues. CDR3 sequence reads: CASRKGGNEKLFF. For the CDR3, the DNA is TGTGCCAGCAGGAAAGGGGGAAATGAAAAACTGTTTTTT.

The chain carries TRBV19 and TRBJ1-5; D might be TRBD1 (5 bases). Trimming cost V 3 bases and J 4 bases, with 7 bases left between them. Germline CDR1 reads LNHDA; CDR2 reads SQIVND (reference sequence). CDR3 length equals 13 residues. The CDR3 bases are TGTGCCAGTAGTATGCAGGGTAATCAGCCCCAGCATTTT. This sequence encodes CASSMQGNQPQHF.

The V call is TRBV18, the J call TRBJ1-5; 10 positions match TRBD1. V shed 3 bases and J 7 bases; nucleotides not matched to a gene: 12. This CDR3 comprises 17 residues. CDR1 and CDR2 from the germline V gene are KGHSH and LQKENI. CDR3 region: CASSPRDRGTKGQPQHF. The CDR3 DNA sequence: TGTGCCAGCTCACCCCGGGACAGGGGAACTAAGGGGCAGCCCCAGCATTTT.

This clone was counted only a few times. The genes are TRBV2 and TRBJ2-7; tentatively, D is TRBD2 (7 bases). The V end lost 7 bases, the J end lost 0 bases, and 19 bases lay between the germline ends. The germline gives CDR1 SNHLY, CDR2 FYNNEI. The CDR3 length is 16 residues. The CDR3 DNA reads TGTGCCAGCACCGACGCGGGGGCGATAAGCTCCTACGAGCAGTACTTC. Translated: CASTDAGAISSYEQYF.

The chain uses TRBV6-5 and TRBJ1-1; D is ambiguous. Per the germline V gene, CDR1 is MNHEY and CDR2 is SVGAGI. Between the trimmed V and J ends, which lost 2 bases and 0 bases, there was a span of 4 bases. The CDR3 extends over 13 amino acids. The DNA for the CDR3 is TGTGCCAGCAGTTACCAGGTGAACACTGAAGCTTTCTTT. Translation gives CASSYQVNTEAFF.

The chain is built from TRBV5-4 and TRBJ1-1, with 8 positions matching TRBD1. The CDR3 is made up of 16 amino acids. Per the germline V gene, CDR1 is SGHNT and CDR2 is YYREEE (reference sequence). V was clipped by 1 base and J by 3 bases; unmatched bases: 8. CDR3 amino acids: CASSLKVRGPDTEAFF. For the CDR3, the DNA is TGTGCCAGCAGCTTGAAGGTCAGGGGGCCGGACACTGAAGCTTTCTTT. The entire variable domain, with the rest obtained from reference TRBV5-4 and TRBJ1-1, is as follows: ETGVTQSPTHLIKTRGQQVTLRCSSQSGHNTVSWYQQALGQGPQFIFQYYREEENGRGNFPPRFSGLQFPNYSSELNVNALELDDSALYLCASSLKVRGPDTEAFFGQGTRLTVV.

CDR3 sequence: CASSLPGQGAQAFF. CDR3 nucleotides: TGTGCCAGCAGTCTTCCGGGACAGGGGGCGCAGGCTTTCTTT. The chain recombines TRBV7-9 with TRBJ1-1, with 12 bases fitting TRBD1. Germline V gene lookup returns CDR1 SEHNR and CDR2 FQNEAQ (reference sequence). This CDR3 has 14 amino acids. J was trimmed by 11 bases and V by 6 bases; bases with no gene match: 10.

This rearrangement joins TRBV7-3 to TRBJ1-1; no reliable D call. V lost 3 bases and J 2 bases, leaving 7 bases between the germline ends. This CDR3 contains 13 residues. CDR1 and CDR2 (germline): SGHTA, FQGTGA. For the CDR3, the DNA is TGTGCCAGCAGCTTGAGACACAACACTGAAGCTTTCTTT. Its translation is CASSLRHNTEAFF. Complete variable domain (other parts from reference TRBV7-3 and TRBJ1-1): GAGVSQTPSNKVTEKGKYVELRCDPISGHTALYWYRQSLGQGPEFLIYFQGTGAADDSGLPNDRFFAVRPEGSVSTLKIQRTERGDSAVYLCASSLRHNTEAFFGQGTRLTVV.

CDR3 in DNA: TGCGCCAGCAGCCCAGGGAACCTAGGGGGCACAGATACGCAGTATTTT. Its translation is CASSPGNLGGTDTQYF. The chain joins TRBV4-1 to TRBJ2-3; weak D call: TRBD1 (5 bases). CDR3 length: 16 residues. From germline, CDR1 is MGHRA and CDR2 YSYEKL. V was shortened by 4 bases and J by 1 base, with 15 bases between the two germline ends.